These 31 T cell receptor beta chains share one sample of origin, sequenced in a study of shared clonotypes between healthy human individuals. Only in-frame clones appear in the TCRdb table, and some are missing; sequencing was by immunoSEQ multiplex PCR. Of some 1.5 million clones in the sample, 98% were seen once. The source material was naive CD4+ T cells sorted from blood. Subset here: CD45RA+ positively selected. All receptors derive from a man younger than 45 in good health.

The V call is TRBV6-5, the J call TRBJ2-7; D unclear. Germline CDR1 is MNHEY and CDR2 is SVGAGI. This CDR3 is built from 14 residues. V was cut by 6 bases and J by 0 bases, with 12 bases left in between. CDR3 loop: CASSPEPHSYEQYF. Written as DNA, the CDR3 is TGTGCCAGCAGCCCCGAGCCACACTCCTACGAGCAGTACTTC.

The J gene is TRBJ2-3, the V gene TRBV10-3; TRBD2 matches at 12 bases. CDR3 length equals 16 residues. The V segment lost 10 bases and the J segment 0 bases; nucleotides outside the gene matches: 8. Looked up from germline, CDR1 is ENHRY and CDR2 is SYGVKD. CDR3 nucleotides: TGTGCCACCACTGGGGGGACTAGCGGGAGCACAGATACGCAGTATTTT. It specifies CATTGGTSGSTDTQYF.

The V call is TRBV28, the J call TRBJ1-5, with D tentatively TRBD1 (5 bases). Between the trimmed V and J ends, which lost 4 bases and 9 bases, there was a span of 16 bases. There are 14 residues in the CDR3. Germline V CDR1 and CDR2: MDHEN, SYDVKM. CDR3 region: CASSSRAPTGPQHF. The CDR3 DNA sequence: TGTGCCAGCAGTTCTCGGGCACCAACAGGGCCCCAGCATTTT.

The genes are TRBV11-3 and TRBJ2-3, with a tentative D call TRBD2 (6 bases). V lost 3 bases to trimming and J lost 5 bases, with 15 bases between them. Per the germline V gene, CDR1 is SGHNT and CDR2 is YENEEA. There are 15 residues in the CDR3. The CDR3 here is CASSLSGAGGDTQYF. The DNA of the CDR3 is TGTGCCAGCAGCTTGTCCGGAGCGGGCGGAGATACGCAGTATTTT.

V and J are TRBV7-3 and TRBJ2-1; 10 positions match TRBD2. The CDR3 runs to 16 residues. J lost 9 bases, V lost 1 base, and 9 bases had no gene match. The germline CDR1 and CDR2 sequences are SGHTA and FQGTGA. The CDR3: CASSLKGTSALGEQFF. The CDR3 bases are TGTGCCAGCAGCTTAAAGGGGACTAGCGCCCTCGGTGAGCAGTTCTTC.

The chain uses TRBV5-1 and TRBJ2-1; no clear D gene. This CDR3 has 16 amino acids. Germline V gene lookup returns CDR1 SGHRS and CDR2 YFSETQ. V was shortened by 1 base and J by 7 bases, with 18 bases between the two germline ends. In nucleotides, the CDR3 is TGCGCCAGCAGCTTGTCCCAATCGTCGGCCGGGAATGAGCAGTTCTTC. This encodes CASSLSQSSAGNEQFF.

The chain combines TRBV7-2 with TRBJ1-1; D gene ambiguous. The V end was cut by 1 base, the J end by 11 bases, with 11 bases between. The CDR3 has 12 amino acids. Germline-derived CDR1 and CDR2 are SGHTA and FQGNSA. The CDR3 DNA reads as TGTGCCAGCAGCTTAGTTCGGACTAGGGCTTTCTTT. This encodes CASSLVRTRAFF.

CDR3 DNA sequence: TGTGCCAGCAGCGCGAAAAGGACTAGCGGCGCTAAACCGAACACCGGGGAGCTGTTTTTT. This translates into CASSAKRTSGAKPNTGELFF. The chain is built from TRBV9 and TRBJ2-2; 10 nucleotides match TRBD2. Per the germline V gene, CDR1 is SGDLS and CDR2 is YYNGEE. This CDR3 spans 20 amino acids. The junction had 14 bases not matched to a gene; V was cut back by 3 bases and J by 0 bases.

This chain links TRBV9 with TRBJ2-7, with 8 bases identical to TRBD2. Per germline, CDR1 SGDLS and CDR2 YYNGEE. With 1 base clipped from V and 5 bases from J, the junction kept 8 bases outside the gene matches. CDR3 length: 15 amino acids. The CDR3 bases are TGTGCCAGCAGCGTATCCAGCGGGAGTTCGCACGAGCAGTACTTC. The encoded protein is CASSVSSGSSHEQYF.

The chain carries TRBV11-2 and TRBJ1-1; D gene ambiguous. The CDR3 contains 14 residues. V lost 1 base and J 1 base, leaving 7 bases between the germline ends. CDR1 is SGHAT, CDR2 FQNNGV, per germline. The CDR3 is CASSLAGPNTEAFF. CDR3 nucleotides: TGTGCCAGCAGCTTAGCAGGACCGAACACTGAAGCTTTCTTT.

The chain couples TRBV14 to TRBJ2-1; possible D gene TRBD2, 5 bases. Germline values: CDR1 SGHDN, CDR2 FVKESK. V was cut by 4 bases and J by 0 bases, with 13 bases left in between. This CDR3 spans 16 amino acids. The CDR3 loop reads CASSPIRGSSYNEQFF. In DNA form, the CDR3 reads TGTGCCAGCAGCCCGATTCGAGGGAGCTCCTACAATGAGCAGTTCTTC.

Comments on this clone: Within the sample, other DNA sequences also encode this same CDR3. The J gene is TRBJ2-7, the V gene TRBV5-1; the match to TRBD1 covers 8 bases. The CDR3 runs to 15 residues. Germline CDR1 reads SGHRS; CDR2 reads YFSETQ. Trimming cost V 0 bases and J 1 base; bases outside gene matches: 3. CDR3 nucleotides: TGCGCCAGCAGCTTGGTCCAGGGGGCGTCCTACGAGCAGTACTTC. Its protein is CASSLVQGASYEQYF.

The chain carries TRBV28 and TRBJ1-2, with 9 bases fitting TRBD1. The V and J ends lost 5 bases and 4 bases, in that order; junction bases with no gene match: 8. CDR1 is MDHEN, CDR2 SYDVKM, per germline. The CDR3 contains 15 residues. The CDR3 loop is CASSPRDRDIYGYTF. CDR3 DNA sequence: TGTGCCAGCAGTCCCCGGGACAGGGATATCTATGGCTACACCTTC.

CDR3 in amino acids: CSVEVGYTF. In DNA, the CDR3 is TGCAGCGTTGAAGTTGGCTACACCTTC. This rearrangement joins TRBV29-1 to TRBJ1-2; D is ambiguous. From germline, CDR1 is SQVTM and CDR2 ANQGSEA. The CDR3 covers 9 residues. The V gene lost 1 base and the J gene lost 7 bases, with 1 base spanning the gap.

J is TRBJ2-7 and V is TRBV2; D possibly matches TRBD1 or TRBD2 (7 bases each). The ends were cut back, 5 bases at V and 1 base at J, with 21 bases in the middle. The CDR3 is 17 residues long. Germline V gives CDR1 SNHLY, CDR2 FYNNEI. CDR3 in DNA: TGTGCCAGCAGTCTTCCCAGGGGGGGGCGTATTTCCTACGAGCAGTACTTC. Translation gives CASSLPRGGRISYEQYF.

The V gene is TRBV27, the J gene TRBJ1-5; 8 bases align to TRBD1. Germline V gives CDR1 MNHEY, CDR2 SMNVEV (reference sequence). V lost 7 bases to trimming and J lost 7 bases; unmatched junction nucleotides: 12. The CDR3 contains 15 residues. This CDR3 reads CASNPGQGRLQPQHF. In DNA form, the CDR3 reads TGTGCCAGCAACCCCGGACAGGGACGGCTACAGCCCCAGCATTTT.

The chain has TRBV7-7 and TRBJ2-5; D might be TRBD1 or TRBD2, each matching 5 bases. Germline CDR1 reads SSHAT; CDR2 reads FNYEAQ (reference sequence). Trimming took off 5 bases at V and 2 bases at J, with 15 bases between the two ends. CDR3 size: 15 residues. The CDR3 nucleotides are TGTGCCAGCAGCCCTCAGGGACGTACTCAAGAGACCCAGTACTTC. This translates into CASSPQGRTQETQYF.

This sequence joins TRBV5-1 and TRBJ2-5, with D possibly TRBD2 on 6 matching bases. Trimming shortened V by 1 base and J by 4 bases, and 20 bases separated the two germline ends. Germline V gives CDR1 SGHRS, CDR2 YFSETQ. The length of the CDR3 is 17 residues. The DNA of the CDR3 is TGCGCCAGCAGCTTGTTACGGGACTCAGTGGCGGGAGAGACCCAGTACTTC. Its protein is CASSLLRDSVAGETQYF.

This CDR3 is CASSSHPGSNTEAFF. CDR3 nucleotides: TGCGCCAGCAGCTCTCACCCAGGTTCTAACACTGAAGCTTTCTTT. This sequence joins TRBV5-1 and TRBJ1-1; D unclear. Germline lookup yields CDR1 SGHRS and CDR2 YFSETQ. Trimming pared 3 bases from V and 2 bases from J, leaving 14 bases between. The CDR3 totals 15 residues.

This clone was picked up one time. The chain employs TRBV7-2 and TRBJ2-5; D gene ambiguous. The germline V gene has CDR1 SGHTA and CDR2 FQGNSA. V was trimmed by 5 bases and J by 2 bases, leaving 18 bases between them. The CDR3 spans 16 residues. CDR3 residues: CASSQRWASIQETQYF. The CDR3 DNA is TGTGCCAGCAGCCAGAGGTGGGCTAGTATACAAGAGACCCAGTACTTC. Using reference TRBV7-2 and TRBJ2-5 for the parts outside the CDR3, the full variable domain is GAGVSQSPSNKVTEKGKDVELRCDPISGHTALYWYRQSLGQGLEFLIYFQGNSAPDKSGLPSDRFSAERTGGSVSTLTIQRTQQEDSAVYLCASSQRWASIQETQYFGPGTRLLVL.

The chain recombines TRBV29-1 with TRBJ2-1, with a possible D match to TRBD1 (6 bases). Germline V gene sequence: CDR1 SQVTM, CDR2 ANQGSEA. V was cut by 5 bases and J by 4 bases, with 12 bases left in between. This CDR3 is 13 amino acids long. The CDR3 reads CSVRQGQYNEQFF. For the CDR3, the DNA is TGCAGCGTTCGCCAGGGACAATACAATGAGCAGTTCTTC.

The chain links TRBV5-5 to TRBJ1-2; D gene uncertain. Trimming stripped 1 base from V and 0 bases from J, with 7 bases between. Germline V lookup: CDR1 SGHKS, CDR2 YYEKEE (reference sequence). This CDR3 spans 14 amino acids. The CDR3 DNA is TGTGCCAGCAGCTTGCCGGGCCCTAACTATGGCTACACCTTC. Translating it yields CASSLPGPNYGYTF.

CDR3 coding DNA: TGTGCCAGCTCCAGGGACGGTTCCTACGAGCAGTACTTC. Its translation is CASSRDGSYEQYF. V gene TRBV18 combines with J gene TRBJ2-7; the D call may be TRBD1 or TRBD2 (5 bases each). CDR1 KGHSH and CDR2 LQKENI come from the germline V gene. This CDR3 has 13 amino acids. Trimming left V 6 bases short and J 1 base short, with 10 bases between. The entire variable domain, with the rest obtained from reference TRBV18 and TRBJ2-7, is as follows: NAGVMQNPRHLVRRRGQEARLRCSPMKGHSHVYWYRQLPEEGLKFMVYLQKENIIDESGMPKERFSAEFPKEGPSILRIQQVVRGDSAAYFCASSRDGSYEQYFGPGTRLTVT.

CDR3 DNA: TGCAGCAGCGTCACGAACTACGAGCAGTACTTC. This translates into CSSVTNYEQYF. The rearrangement uses TRBV29-1 and TRBJ2-7; D is ambiguous. The CDR3 has 11 residues. Trimming shortened V by 8 bases and J by 3 bases, and 11 bases separated the two germline ends. Germline assignment: CDR1 SQVTM and CDR2 ANQGSEA.

This clone is a singleton in its sample. V and J are TRBV4-1 and TRBJ2-1; TRBD2 might be the D (5 bases). This CDR3 has 15 residues. V lost 7 bases and J lost 5, with 18 bases in between. CDR1 and CDR2 from the germline V gene are MGHRA and YSYEKL. CDR3 bases: TGCGCCAGCACTAGCCAAGTTTCTACCCACAATGAGCAGTTCTTC. Translation: CASTSQVSTHNEQFF.

As for this clone: Other DNA sequences in this sample translate to the same CDR3. The chain carries TRBV5-1 and TRBJ2-7; D call uncertain. Per the germline V gene, CDR1 is SGHRS and CDR2 is YFSETQ. CDR3 size: 14 residues. V lost 0 bases and J lost 0, with 7 bases in between. CDR3 DNA: TGCGCCAGCAGCTTGGGTAGCTCCTCCTACGAGCAGTACTTC. Translated, it gives CASSLGSSSYEQYF.

Here the CDR3 reads CASSQGSGRADEQFF. The DNA of the CDR3 is TGTGCCAGCAGCCAAGGGAGCGGGAGGGCTGATGAGCAGTTCTTC. This sequence joins TRBV14 and TRBJ2-1; 10 bases are shared with TRBD2. J lost 8 bases, V lost 1 base, and 5 bases had no gene match. Per the germline V gene, CDR1 is SGHDN and CDR2 is FVKESK. CDR3 length: 15 residues. Supplemented by reference TRBV14 and TRBJ2-1, the full variable domain reads EAGVTQFPSHSVIEKGQTVTLRCDPISGHDNLYWYRRVMGKEIKFLLHFVKESKQDESGMPNNRFLAERTGGTYSTLKVQPAELEDSGVYFCASSQGSGRADEQFFGPGTRLTVL.

There are a few counts of this clone. The rearrangement joins TRBV11-3 to TRBJ2-7; D is perhaps TRBD1 (5 bases). The CDR3 is 13 amino acids. Germline values: CDR1 SGHNT, CDR2 YENEEA. The V end lost 0 bases, the J end lost 6 bases, and 9 bases lay between the germline ends. DNA for the CDR3: TGTGCCAGCAGCTTAGAAGGGGTCGGCGAGCAGTACTTC. It specifies CASSLEGVGEQYF.

This chain connects TRBV29-1 to TRBJ1-4; D uncertain. The ends were cut back, 4 bases at V and 13 bases at J, with 13 bases in the middle. CDR3 length: 11 amino acids. The V gene's germline CDR1 is SQVTM and CDR2 ANQGSEA. The CDR3 loop reads CSVAGQRGLFF. The CDR3 DNA sequence: TGCAGCGTTGCAGGCCAGCGTGGACTGTTTTTT.

V is TRBV7-9 and J is TRBJ2-3, with D perhaps TRBD1 or TRBD2 (5 bases each). The germline V and J ends were trimmed by 2 bases and 2 bases, with 11 bases remaining between them. The CDR3 contains 15 residues. Per the germline V gene, CDR1 is SEHNR and CDR2 is FQNEAQ (reference sequence). CDR3 nucleotides: TGTGCCAGCAGCTTAATCCGGGACCCCACAGATACGCAGTATTTT. It yields the protein CASSLIRDPTDTQYF.

This sequence joins TRBV23-1 and TRBJ2-3; 8 bases line up with TRBD2. TRBV23-1 is filed as an ORF, its function uncertain. Unmatched junction bases numbered 7, after V lost 4 bases and J lost 4 bases. The CDR3 consists of 15 residues. The CDR3 DNA reads TGCGCCAGCAGTCCTGAGCGGGAGTTTCCAGATACGCAGTATTTT. It yields the protein CASSPEREFPDTQYF.